Given below is one TCR beta chain in context. This clone has a single count. The clone's antigen remains unknown. One base away there is no much larger clone; base qualities are not given. CDR3 length: 15 amino acids, cysteine to phenylalanine. The read is trimmed to its CDR3 DNA, 45 bases read in frame from base 1. CDR1 and CDR2 are read off the germline V gene as SGHTA and FQGNSA. V is shortened by 2 bases, J by 0 bases, and the region joining them spans 11 bases. This specimen belongs to a study of shared clonotypes between healthy human individuals (dated by TCRdb to between 2020 and 2021). For the wider study: The cohort comprised two women and a few men aged 18 to 49 years. Per donor, three plates each were used for CD4 naive and CD4 memory, two for CD8 naive, and one for CD8 memory. To estimate repertoire size and how much clonotype sharing occurs between individuals, the study deeply sequenced the blood TCR repertoires of 4 to 6 healthy adults. Libraries were prepared and TCR repertoires were sequenced by different laboratories using diverse techniques, in order to increase sequencing depth and limit assay-specific biases. Each donor's leukapheresis produced roughly between roughly 0.85 and 9.5 billion PBMCs. Results and caveats for the whole study, not just this receptor: Compared with non-shared clonotypes, clonotypes shared by all four sorted-subset donors had higher generation probabilities. Rarefaction of sorted-subset datasets indicated incomplete sequencing despite the large sequencing depth. Sharing across a few donors was observed for 4.5% to 6.5% of naive CD4, less than 4% of naive CD8, 2% to 2.5% of memory CD4, and around 0.42% of memory CD8 clonotypes. Sampling was restricted to blood, and TCR repertoires in tissue are likely to differ from TCR repertoires in blood. Naive subsets generally had larger estimated clonotype richness than memory subsets. Pairwise subsampling indicated that sequencing depth was expected to affect the degree of clonotype sharing among donors. Because the study included a small number of donors, the genetic and exposure-history diversity represented was limited.

Using the deep immunoSEQ assay, TCR CDR3 regions were amplified from genomic DNA by multiplex PCR. Extracted genomic DNA from each cell subset was distributed evenly across all wells of several immunoSEQ 96-well plates, and each plate was treated as a replicate. For sorted subsets, each replicate PCR was loaded with 200 ng genomic DNA, equivalent to some 27,000 T cell genomes. Purified libraries were measured with a Qubit 3.0 fluorometer, size-checked on a Bioanalyzer 2100, and measured again with the KAPA Library Quantification kit. A separate single-read 150-cycle Illumina NextSeq 550 flow cell was used to sequence each immunoSEQ 96-well plate. Turning to the authors' computational methods: Because only junctional sequences without quality scores were contained in the immunoSEQ output, filtering matching that applied to full-length reads could not be performed. Sequences were annotated with PyIR, a Python wrapper for IgBLAST v1.9, and V/J genes and CDR3 were assigned using IMGT germline references. Reads with weak V/J assignments (E-value above 1e-6), missing CDR3, stop codons, out-of-frame junctions, or ambiguous translated residues were removed. A V3J clonotype was defined by an identical inferred V gene, J gene, and CDR3 amino acid sequence. To compute the percentage overlap between repertoires, the number of shared unique clonotypes was divided by the size of the smaller repertoire. Repertoire richness was assessed with RTK rarefaction, the Chao1 estimator, and Recon v2.1 estimates of unobserved clonotypes. OLGA was used to compute generation probabilities for all TCRbeta clonotypes that the gDNA method yielded from a few donors. Sourced from immuneACCESS, this table was stored by TCRdb with only in-frame sequences that have V and J called. A share of the clones is absent; for the studies checked, an unresolved V gene accounts for under half, and the remainder has no known explanation. The D gene and trimming were derived from the DNA, and the V and J assignments and clone size from that table. Here the sample has over a million clones; roughly 96% occur a single time. Approximately 1.1% of the sample is taken by the ten largest.

Healthy HIV-negative adults with no recently reported acute infections or vaccinations were included as donors. Every donor was a Caucasian adult living in Nashville, Tennessee, USA. CD4+ T cells were enriched through magnetic negative selection, after which naive cells were positively selected on CD45RA and the remaining negative fraction served as the memory subset. Blood was collected by leukapheresis, and PBMCs were isolated by Ficoll-Histopaque density gradient centrifugation and then cryopreserved in liquid nitrogen vapor phase. Analytical flow cytometry was used to check the purity and quantity of every magnetically sorted T cell population. Genomic DNA was isolated from every sorted fraction and measured by UV absorbance on a Nanodrop 2000c.

Sequenced sample: naive CD4+ T cells sorted from blood. Reading the label with the study, this specimen's cell subset or site is: CD45RA+ positively selected. Here the chain combines TRBV7-2 and TRBJ2-7; no D gene can be assigned with confidence. The receptor was derived from a man younger than 40 in good health. The CDR3 region has the sequence CASSLMASSSYEQYF. The DNA sequence is TGTGCCAGCAGCTTAATGGCCTCGAGCTCCTACGAGCAGTACTTC.